The source of this T cell receptor beta chain is a study of blood T cell repertoires in COVID-19. As for the study in general: Nucleic acid was either cDNA or gDNA, and it came from T cells, B-cell-depleted T cells, or PBMCs.

This CDR3 region has 15 residues. Germline-derived CDR1 and CDR2 are MNHEY and SVGAGI. Unmatched junction bases numbered 7, after V lost 7 bases and J lost 0 bases. In the source study's methods: Reference gene primer amplification gave estimated nucleated cell counts. Using immunoSEQ multiplex PCR, the repertoire was profiled, and TCRdb retains in-frame clones only, with some absent. The DNA gave D and trimming, while V, J and clone size come from that table. This sample has around 450,000 clones; less than 95% occur once, and the top ten carry approximately 0.55%. Membership in each cohort depended on participant-reported clinical history.

This TCR was recovered from a man aged 18 to 29 who had recovered from COVID-19. The sample was PBMCs or T cells enriched from blood (not recorded which). This chain connects TRBV6-5 to TRBJ2-7; 9 nucleotides agree with TRBD1. CDR3 sequence (DNA): TGTGCCAGCAAAGTGGGGACAGGGAGCTCCTACGAGCAGTACTTC. Translation: CASKVGTGSSYEQYF.